Listed here is a single T cell receptor beta chain. Germline V CDR1 and CDR2: GTSNPN, SVGIG (reference sequence). The CDR3 is made up of 18 amino acids. V lost 0 bases to trimming and J lost 0 bases; unmatched junction nucleotides: 8. The sample is drawn from a study of T-cell memory formation after mild COVID-19. In the study overall: There were largely donor-specific TCR clusters.

A 5'RACE reaction primed in the constant segment made cDNA libraries of TCR alpha and TCR beta, and these carried sample barcodes and UMIs. From the 5' RACE reads, TCRdb called clonotypes with MiXCR, one entry per CDR3 protein. Among around 140,000 distinct CDR3 sequences, 25% were seen once, and the ten largest hold roughly a quarter. The specimen was PBMCs or a T cell subset sorted from them (not recorded which). This clonotype was sampled from an adult woman who had mild COVID-19 (a few samples of this study predate the infection). Cell type and time point are not known. The chain carries TRBV30 and TRBJ1-6, with 7 bases aligning to TRBD1. DNA of the CDR3: TGTGCCTGGAGTGTAGGGGGCGTTGGAAGCTCCTATAATTCACCCCTCCACTTT. Its translation: CAWSVGGVGSSYNSPLHF. Based on the CDR3 plus reference TRBV30 and TRBJ1-6, the full variable domain is SQTIHQWPATLVQPVGSPLSLECTVEGTSNPNLYWYRQAAGRGLQLLFYSVGIGQISSEVPQNLSASRPQDRQFILSSKKLLLSDSGFYLCAWSVGGVGSSYNSPLHFGNGTRLTVT.